The 28 T cell receptor beta chains below all came from one sample that was sequenced in a study of shared clonotypes between healthy human individuals. Terminally differentiated effector memory CD45RA+ cells were left out of the naive CD8 fraction, which was CD45RO-negative and positively selected for CCR7. Some clones are missing from TCRdb's copy, which holds only in-frame ones; the method was immunoSEQ multiplex PCR. The table has about 750,000 clones, 85% to 95% seen once. The sequencing sample was made of naive CD8+ T cells sorted from blood. Receptor source: a man aged 25 to 45 in good health.

V and J are TRBV28 and TRBJ2-3, with D tentatively TRBD2 (6 bases). The V end was cut by 4 bases, the J end by 6 bases, with 20 bases between. Germline V gene sequence: CDR1 MDHEN, CDR2 SYDVKM. This CDR3 has 16 amino acids. The CDR3 sequence: CASSSQLAGLSDTQYF. The CDR3, as DNA: TGTGCCAGCAGTTCCCAACTAGCCGGGCTTTCTGATACGCAGTATTTT.

V gene TRBV10-3 combines with J gene TRBJ1-3, with no clear D. This CDR3 has 15 residues. V was trimmed by 0 bases and J by 3 bases, leaving 9 bases between them. Germline V CDR1 and CDR2: ENHRY, SYGVKD. The CDR3 sequence is CAISESTFGGNTIYF. The CDR3 DNA follows: TGTGCCATCAGTGAGTCGACGTTTGGTGGAAACACCATATATTTT.

This chain uses TRBV7-9 with TRBJ2-1; D gene unclear. Germline lookup yields CDR1 SEHNR and CDR2 FQNEAQ (reference sequence). CDR3 length: 14 residues. Trimming left V 4 bases short and J 4 bases short, with 11 bases between. The CDR3 sequence: CASSSELSYNEQFF. Written as DNA, the CDR3 is TGTGCCAGCAGCTCAGAGTTATCTTACAATGAGCAGTTCTTC.

The chain has TRBV27 and TRBJ1-5; D remains unclear. The CDR3 length is 15 residues. Trimming took 5 bases from V and 0 from J, leaving 11 bases between them. Germline V gene data show CDR1 as MNHEY and CDR2 as SMNVEV (reference sequence). CDR3 in amino acids: CASSLRPVSNQPQHF. The CDR3 DNA follows: TGTGCCAGCAGTCTACGACCAGTTAGCAATCAGCCCCAGCATTTT.

This clone was observed a single time. The rearrangement joins TRBV11-2 to TRBJ2-1; 11 positions match TRBD2. The length of the CDR3 is 15 residues. V trimming: 5 bases; J trimming: 4 bases; junction bases outside the gene matches: 4. Germline CDR1 reads SGHAT; CDR2 reads FQNNGV. This CDR3 is CASSPGLAGYNEQFF. DNA for the CDR3: TGTGCCAGCAGCCCCGGACTAGCGGGTTACAATGAGCAGTTCTTC.

This rearrangement joins TRBV7-9 to TRBJ2-7; D might be TRBD2 (6 bases). Trimming removed 1 base at V and 5 bases at J, with 18 bases between. This CDR3 has 16 amino acids. From germline, CDR1 is SEHNR and CDR2 FQNEAQ (reference sequence). The CDR3: CASSLVRGTSPHEQYF. CDR3 DNA sequence: TGTGCCAGCAGCTTAGTCCGGGGGACCTCACCCCACGAGCAGTACTTC.

The gene calls are TRBV11-2 and TRBJ2-2; 11 nucleotides agree with TRBD2. V lost 0 bases, J lost 6 bases, and 6 bases stayed unmatched. The CDR3 has 17 residues. Germline CDR1 is SGHAT and CDR2 is FQNNGV. The CDR3 DNA reads as TGTGCCAGCAGCTTAGAGATGACTAGCGGGAAGGCCGGGGAGCTGTTTTTT. Its translation is CASSLEMTSGKAGELFF.

This clone was observed once. The chain recombines TRBV4-1 with TRBJ2-3, with D maybe TRBD1 (7 bases). This CDR3 is 19 amino acids long. Trimming removed 2 bases from V and 3 bases from J, with 24 bases in between. Germline CDR1 and CDR2: MGHRA and YSYEKL. The CDR3 sequence is CASSQLTIRTGGDTDTQYF. For the CDR3, the DNA is TGCGCCAGCAGCCAACTTACAATCCGGACAGGAGGGGATACAGATACGCAGTATTTT.

This clone was seen just once. V and J are TRBV7-9 and TRBJ1-1; perhaps TRBD1 as D (6 bases). Germline assignment: CDR1 SEHNR and CDR2 FQNEAQ (reference sequence). The length of the CDR3 is 14 residues. Trimming removed 6 bases from V and 0 bases from J, with 11 bases in between. CDR3 in amino acids: CASRDGQLNTEAFF. CDR3 bases: TGTGCCAGCAGAGATGGACAGCTGAACACTGAAGCTTTCTTT. The full variable domain, in which reference TRBV7-9 and TRBJ1-1 provide the parts outside the CDR3, is DTGVSQNPRHKITKRGQNVTFRCDPISEHNRLYWYRQTLGQGPEFLTYFQNEAQLEKSRLLSDRFSAERPKGSFSTLEIQRTEQGDSAMYLCASRDGQLNTEAFFGQGTRLTVV.

CDR3 loop: CASSLAGYGFNEQFF. CDR3 DNA: TGTGCCAGCAGCTTAGCAGGGTATGGGTTCAATGAGCAGTTCTTC. V is TRBV7-6 and J is TRBJ2-1; D is undetermined. V was pared by 0 bases and J by 6 bases, with 12 bases between. Germline lookup yields CDR1 SGHVS and CDR2 FNYEAQ. CDR3 length: 15 residues. The whole variable domain, filled in from reference TRBV7-6 and TRBJ2-1, reads GAGVSQSPRYKVTKRGQDVALRCDPISGHVSLYWYRQALGQGPEFLTYFNYEAQQDKSGLPNDRFSAERPEGSISTLTIQRTEQRDSAMYRCASSLAGYGFNEQFFGPGTRLTVL.

The chain combines TRBV7-9 with TRBJ2-7; 7 bases line up with TRBD1. Germline V gene lookup returns CDR1 SEHNR and CDR2 FQNEAQ (reference sequence). V shed 5 bases, J shed 4 bases, and the junction held 17 bases outside the gene matches. This CDR3 has 17 residues. The CDR3 region has the DNA TGTGCCAGCAGCCCCAGCTTAGGTGGGACAGATCAATACGAGCAGTACTTC. Its protein is CASSPSLGGTDQYEQYF.

This clone was picked up one time. The CDR3 reads CASSMGGAYEQYF. CDR3 nucleotide sequence: TGTGCCAGCAGCATGGGAGGGGCCTACGAGCAGTACTTC. V gene TRBV7-9 combines with J gene TRBJ2-7; 7 bases line up with TRBD2. The CDR3 runs 13 residues. Trimming removed 5 bases from V and 2 bases from J; junction bases left unmatched: 3. CDR1 SEHNR and CDR2 FQNEAQ come from the germline V gene (reference sequence). Full variable domain (rest looked up from reference TRBV7-9 and TRBJ2-7): DTGVSQNPRHKITKRGQNVTFRCDPISEHNRLYWYRQTLGQGPEFLTYFQNEAQLEKSRLLSDRFSAERPKGSFSTLEIQRTEQGDSAMYLCASSMGGAYEQYFGPGTRLTVT.

The V call is TRBV2, the J call TRBJ2-4; D call uncertain. Per germline, CDR1 SNHLY and CDR2 FYNNEI. V lost 5 bases and J 1 base, leaving 6 bases between the germline ends. This CDR3 is 13 amino acids long. CDR3 protein: CASSLGAKNIQYF. The CDR3 bases are TGTGCCAGCAGTTTAGGCGCCAAAAACATTCAGTACTTC.

The CDR3 nucleotides read TGTGCCATTAACAGGGCCGGGGCGTCCGAGCAGTACTTC. This translates into CAINRAGASEQYF. The V gene is TRBV10-3, the J gene TRBJ2-7, with D perhaps matching TRBD1 (6 bases). Germline values: CDR1 ENHRY, CDR2 SYGVKD. This CDR3 is 13 amino acids long. Trimming took 9 bases from V and 6 from J, leaving 18 bases between them.

As concerns this clone: Different DNA sequences within this sample yield the same CDR3. This chain links TRBV19 with TRBJ1-5, with 10 bases aligning to TRBD1. V trimming: 5 bases; J trimming: 0 bases; junction bases outside the gene matches: 1. Germline V gene sequence: CDR1 LNHDA, CDR2 SQIVND (reference sequence). The CDR3 has 15 amino acids. CDR3 in amino acids: CASSGDRGSNQPQHF. DNA for the CDR3: TGTGCCAGTAGTGGGGACAGGGGTAGCAATCAGCCCCAGCATTTT.

The chain is built from TRBV9 and TRBJ1-3, with a possible D match to TRBD1 (5 bases). Trimming cost V 3 bases and J 3 bases, with 25 bases left between them. Germline CDR1 SGDLS, CDR2 YYNGEE. CDR3 length: 19 residues. The CDR3: CASSERAGAAGHLGNTIYF. Here the CDR3 DNA reads TGTGCCAGCAGCGAGAGGGCTGGGGCCGCTGGACACCTTGGAAACACCATATATTTT.

About this clone: The sample holds other DNA sequences that translate to the same CDR3. This chain links TRBV5-6 with TRBJ2-3, with unresolved D. The V gene's germline CDR1 is SGHDT and CDR2 YYEEEE. This CDR3 has 11 residues. V lost 0 bases to trimming and J lost 5 bases, with 1 base between them. The CDR3 here is CASSLGDTQYF. CDR3 coding DNA: TGTGCCAGCAGCTTGGGAGATACGCAGTATTTT.

This chain joins TRBV14 and TRBJ1-1; TRBD1 agrees at 7 bases. V shed 4 bases, J shed 0 bases, and the junction held 5 bases outside the gene matches. The CDR3 loop spans 15 amino acids. Germline V gives CDR1 SGHDN, CDR2 FVKESK. The CDR3 DNA reads as TGTGCCAGCAGCCCGACGGGACAGATGAACACTGAAGCTTTCTTT. Protein: CASSPTGQMNTEAFF.

This rearrangement joins TRBV19 to TRBJ2-1; D is perhaps TRBD1 or TRBD2 (5 bases each). The germline V gene has CDR1 LNHDA and CDR2 SQIVND (reference sequence). The CDR3 covers 17 residues. Between the trimmed V and J ends, which lost 1 base and 3 bases, there was a span of 16 bases. The CDR3 bases are TGTGCCAGTAGTATAGTTAGCGACAGTGATATCTACAATGAGCAGTTCTTC. Translation gives CASSIVSDSDIYNEQFF.

This chain joins TRBV20-1 and TRBJ2-5, with D uncertain. V lost 2 bases and J 5 bases, leaving 6 bases between the germline ends. CDR1 DFQATT and CDR2 SNEGSKA come from the germline V gene (reference sequence). The CDR3 spans 11 residues. The CDR3 region is CSARSLETQYF. The CDR3 DNA sequence: TGCAGTGCTAGATCTCTTGAGACCCAGTACTTC.

Turning to this clone: One junction end disagrees with the germline gene, perhaps due to a read error. V gene TRBV7-9 combines with J gene TRBJ2-1, with D possibly called TRBD1 or TRBD2 (5 bases each). The germline gives CDR1 SEHNR, CDR2 FQNEAQ (reference sequence). The CDR3 has 17 amino acids. This CDR3 is CASSVATGTARRDEQFF. In DNA, the CDR3 is TGTGCCAGCAGCGTAGCCACCGGGACCGCGCGGCGCGATGAGCAGTTCTTC.

Concerning this clone itself: Other DNA sequences in this specimen translate into the identical CDR3. The CDR3 DNA is TGTGCCAGCAGCCAAGGAACCTACGAGCAGTACTTC. It codes for CASSQGTYEQYF. This chain uses TRBV14 with TRBJ2-7; D is ambiguous. Germline CDR1 reads SGHDN; CDR2 reads FVKESK. V lost 1 base and J lost 2, with 3 bases in between. CDR3 length: 12 amino acids.

This clone came up once. A much larger clone sits a single nucleotide away, making a read error possible. The chain links TRBV6-1 to TRBJ1-5; the D is unclear. The CDR3 is 13 residues long. Trimming took 3 bases from V and 0 from J, leaving 3 bases between them. Germline V gene lookup returns CDR1 MNHNS and CDR2 SASEGT. This CDR3 is CASSDYSNQPQHF. Here the CDR3 DNA reads TGTGCCAGCAGTGACTATAGCAATCAGCCCCAGCATTTT.

With respect to this clone: Distinct nucleotide sequences in the sample also encode this CDR3. CDR3 DNA: TGTGCCAGCAGTCCGGGGACTAGCGGCTACGAGCAGTACTTC. It is translated as CASSPGTSGYEQYF. The chain employs TRBV27 and TRBJ2-7; 11 positions match TRBD2. Germline lookup yields CDR1 MNHEY and CDR2 SMNVEV (reference sequence). The CDR3 is made up of 14 amino acids. V shed 5 bases, J shed 3 bases, and the junction held 3 bases outside the gene matches.

V is TRBV5-4 and J is TRBJ2-3; D is perhaps TRBD2 (5 bases). The CDR3 has 16 residues. V was clipped by 4 bases and J by 6 bases, with 21 bases between them. Germline CDR1 SGHNT, CDR2 YYREEE (reference sequence). The CDR3 nucleotides are TGTGCCAGCAGCCTCCGAGGGCGGGTCGAGGTGGATACGCAGTATTTT. Residues: CASSLRGRVEVDTQYF.

The chain uses TRBV9 and TRBJ2-7; TRBD2 matches 13 bases. Germline values: CDR1 SGDLS, CDR2 YYNGEE. The CDR3 contains 15 residues. The J segment lost 5 bases and the V segment lost 0 bases, leaving 2 bases of the junction unmatched. The CDR3 DNA is TGTGCCAGCAGCGTAGAGGGGACTAGCGGGAACGAGCAGTACTTC. Residues: CASSVEGTSGNEQYF.

This clone was observed a handful of times. This chain uses TRBV5-5 with TRBJ1-1, with 11 bases aligning to TRBD1. The CDR3 contains 13 residues. V shed 5 bases, J shed 6 bases, and the junction held 3 bases outside the gene matches. From germline, CDR1 is SGHKS and CDR2 YYEKEE (reference sequence). CDR3 sequence (DNA): TGTGCCAGCAGGGGACAGGGGGGGGCTGAAGCTTTCTTT. It translates to CASRGQGGAEAFF.

The chain recombines TRBV2 with TRBJ2-7; 12 bases line up with TRBD2. Germline values: CDR1 SNHLY, CDR2 FYNNEI. The ends lost 6 bases at V and 5 bases at J; junction bases unmatched: 11. This CDR3 region has 16 residues. The CDR3 DNA reads as TGTGCCAGCAGCCAGCTTCTAGCGGGAGGGCCCCACGAGCAGTACTTC. Its translation is CASSQLLAGGPHEQYF.